Listed below are T cell receptor beta chains from one sample, sequenced in a study of cytomegalovirus exposure and HLA in healthy donors. Clones were sequenced by immunoSEQ multiplex PCR, and TCRdb holds only the in-frame ones, with some missing. The table lists over 150,000 clones, about four fifths of them singletons. Input material: PBMCs. Receptors were obtained from a young man in good health and CMV-seropositive. Both conserved end residues are part of each CDR3. The order of the fields is clone size, CDR3 length, V gene, J gene, D gene, CDR3 DNA, CDR3 protein. D genes are given only for firm matches. The size of a clone is reported for some rows only, either as once, few or many, or as a class for expanded clones.

>-|19|TRBV27|TRBJ2-7|TRBD1
TGTGCCAGCATCGGATGGGCCGGGACAGGGAGGGCCAGCTCCTACGAGCAGTACTTC
CASIGWAGTGRASSYEQYF
>-|13|TRBV30|TRBJ2-1|-
TGTGCCTTAGCACCCTCCTCCTACAATGAGCAGTTCTTC
CALAPSSYNEQFF
>few|13|TRBV19|TRBJ2-1|-
TGTGCCAGTAACTGGGCGGAGGGCAATGAGCAGTTCTTC
CASNWAEGNEQFF
>-|16|TRBV14|TRBJ2-3|-
TGTGCCAGCAGCCAAAGAACAGGGTTATTCCAAGATACGCAGTATTTT
CASSQRTGLFQDTQYF
>once|13|TRBV7-6|TRBJ2-7|-
TGTGCCAGCAGCTTAGACAGGCCCTACGAGCAGTACTTC
CASSLDRPYEQYF
>-|14|TRBV4-2|TRBJ2-7|TRBD2
TGTGCCAGCAGCCCCAGCGGGAGTCCCCACGAGCAGTACTTC
CASSPSGSPHEQYF
>-|16|TRBV5-4|TRBJ2-5|TRBD2
TGTGCCAGCAGCTTGTTGGCTAGCGGGGGTGGGGAGACCCAGTACTTC
CASSLLASGGGETQYF
>-|15|TRBV15|TRBJ1-3|TRBD1
TGTGCCACTAGACAGGGAGGCAACTCTGGAAACACCATATATTTT
CATRQGGNSGNTIYF
>-|15|TRBV7-9|TRBJ1-1|TRBD1
TGTGCCAGCACGGCGGACAGGGCCATGAACACTGAAGCTTTCTTT
CASTADRAMNTEAFF
>-|11|TRBV14|TRBJ2-7|-
TGTGCCAGCAGCCAAGTCGGCGAGCAGTACTTC
CASSQVGEQYF
>-|11|TRBV20-1|TRBJ2-7|-
TGCAGTGCTAGGCAGGGATACGAGCAGTACTTC
CSARQGYEQYF